Given below is one TCR beta chain in context. As yet, its antigen is unknown. The CDR3 totals 15 residues. Germline V gene lookup returns CDR1 SGHTA and CDR2 FQGNSA. J gave up 7 bases and V 1 base, and 7 bases lay outside the gene matches. Using immunoSEQ multiplex PCR, the repertoire was profiled, and TCRdb retains in-frame clones only, with some absent. The sample yields around 35,000 clones, about 85% seen once. This sample stems from a study of OX40 agonist ivuxolimab in advanced cancers. On the study more broadly: From 23 to 79 years was the age range, with a mean of roughly 59 years, and 65% to 90% were male. Study-level findings and limits: Normalized expansion of T-cell clones was also low for some nonresponders. In the expanded peripheral T cells, antigen specificity was never determined.

The sample in question was CD4+ or CD8+ T cells sorted from blood, obtained in a trial of the OX40 agonist ivuxolimab. This clonotype was obtained from an adult with an advanced solid tumor such as melanoma, head and neck, liver or kidney cancer. The rearrangement uses TRBV7-2 and TRBJ1-2; TRBD1 aligns across 9 bases. CDR3 nucleotide sequence: TGTGCCAGCAGCTTAGGGGGACAGGGTATACTTGGCTACACCTTC. It yields the protein CASSLGGQGILGYTF.